The entry that follows covers one TCR beta chain sequence. Its target is unknown. Repertoires were generated with immunoSEQ multiplex PCR, while TCRdb's copy carries only in-frame clones and drops some. The table has 65,000 or so clones, 80% to 90% seen once. Regarding time point: week 23, last vaccination. Each vaccine dose was 300 ug of mutant IDH1 20-mer peptide, with topical imiquimod. Newly diagnosed WHO grade 3 or 4 IDH1-mutant, ATRX-lost astrocytomas were identified in the donors. The data originate from a study of a mutant IDH1 vaccine in newly diagnosed glioma. Study as a whole: Patients got their first vaccination 4-6 weeks after radiotherapy alone, or with temozolomide cycles. Radiotherapy, temozolomide, or both had been given previously, and both were given to most.

In germline, CDR1 is SGHKS, CDR2 YYEKEE (reference sequence). Trimming removed 1 base at V and 4 bases at J, with 18 bases between. CDR3 length: 16 amino acids. Material: PBMCs, obtained from a glioma patient whose treatment included an IDH1 peptide vaccine. The receptor's source is a man aged 30-40 years with glioma. This rearrangement joins TRBV5-5 to TRBJ2-7, with a possible D match to TRBD1 (5 bases). The CDR3 DNA is TGTGCCAGCAGCTTGAGTCTATCTTTGGGGCTATACGAGCAGTACTTC. Its protein is CASSLSLSLGLYEQYF. Based on the CDR3 plus reference TRBV5-5 and TRBJ2-7, the full variable domain is DAGVTQSPTHLIKTRGQQVTLRCSPISGHKSVSWYQQVLGQGPQFIFQYYEKEERGRGNFPDRFSARQFPNYSSELNVNALLLGDSALYLCASSLSLSLGLYEQYFGPGTRLTVT.